This entry concerns a single TCR beta chain. The data were obtained in a study of T cell changes during pregnancy in multiple sclerosis. Assay used: immunoSEQ multiplex PCR; TCRdb lists only in-frame clones, some missing. The table lists about 77,000 clones, approximately 89% of them singletons. Trimming at V came to 6 bases and at J to 2 bases, leaving 5 bases not matched to a gene. CDR1 and CDR2 (germline): MRHNA, SNTAGT. The CDR3 totals 15 residues. This rearrangement joins TRBV6-4 to TRBJ2-3; the match to TRBD2 covers 10 bases. The TCR originated in a female donor with multiple sclerosis, enrolled in a pregnancy study. The starting material was peripheral blood, obtained before pregnancy. CDR3 protein: CASSQSGGATDTQYF. The CDR3 coding sequence is TGTGCCAGCAGCCAAAGCGGGGGGGCCACAGATACGCAGTATTTT.